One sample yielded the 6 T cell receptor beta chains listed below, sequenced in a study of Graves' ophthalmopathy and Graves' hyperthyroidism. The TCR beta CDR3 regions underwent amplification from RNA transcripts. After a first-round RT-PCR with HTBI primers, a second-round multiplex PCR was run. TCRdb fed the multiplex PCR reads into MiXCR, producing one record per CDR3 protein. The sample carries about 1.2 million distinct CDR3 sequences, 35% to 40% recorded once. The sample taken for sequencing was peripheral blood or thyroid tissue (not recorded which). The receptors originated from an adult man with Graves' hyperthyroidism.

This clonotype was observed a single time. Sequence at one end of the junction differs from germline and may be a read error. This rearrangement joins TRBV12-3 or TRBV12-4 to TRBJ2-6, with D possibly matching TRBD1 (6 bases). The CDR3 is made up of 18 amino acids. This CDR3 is CASSLGTTGSSGANVLTF. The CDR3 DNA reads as TGTGCCAGCAGCTTAGGGACAACCGGCAGCTCTGGGGCCAACGTCCTGACTTTC.

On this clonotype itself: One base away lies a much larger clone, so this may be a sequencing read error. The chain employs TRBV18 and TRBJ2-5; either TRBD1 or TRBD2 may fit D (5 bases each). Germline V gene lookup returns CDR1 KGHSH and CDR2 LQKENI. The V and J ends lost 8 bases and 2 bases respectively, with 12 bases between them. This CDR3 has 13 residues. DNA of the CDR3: TGTGCCAGCCGAGGGACGGATCAAGAGACCCAGTACTTC. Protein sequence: CASRGTDQETQYF.

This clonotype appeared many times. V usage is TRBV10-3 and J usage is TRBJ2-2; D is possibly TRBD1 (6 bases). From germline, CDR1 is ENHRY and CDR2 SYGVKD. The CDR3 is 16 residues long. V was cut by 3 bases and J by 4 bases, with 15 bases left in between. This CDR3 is CAISDRGWDTTGELFF. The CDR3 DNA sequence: TGTGCCATCAGTGACAGGGGTTGGGACACCACCGGGGAGCTGTTTTTT.

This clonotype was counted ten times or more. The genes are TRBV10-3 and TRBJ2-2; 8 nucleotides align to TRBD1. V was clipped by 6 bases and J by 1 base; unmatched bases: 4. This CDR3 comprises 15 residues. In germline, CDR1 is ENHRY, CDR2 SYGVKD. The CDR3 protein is CAIRQGAQNTGELFF. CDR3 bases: TGTGCCATCAGGCAGGGGGCACAGAACACCGGGGAGCTGTTTTTT.

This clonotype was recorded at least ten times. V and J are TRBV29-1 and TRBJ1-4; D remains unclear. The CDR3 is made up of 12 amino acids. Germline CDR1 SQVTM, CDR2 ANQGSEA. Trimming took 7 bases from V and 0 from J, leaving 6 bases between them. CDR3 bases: TGCAGCGGCCGTTCAACTAATGAAAAACTGTTTTTT. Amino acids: CSGRSTNEKLFF.

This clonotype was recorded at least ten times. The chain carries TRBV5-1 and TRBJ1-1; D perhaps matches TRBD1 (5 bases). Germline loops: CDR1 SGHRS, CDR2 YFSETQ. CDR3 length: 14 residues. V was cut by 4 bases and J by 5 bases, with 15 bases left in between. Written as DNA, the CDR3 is TGCGCCAGCAGCGTAACGGGGGGAAGGACTGAAGCTTTCTTT. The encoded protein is CASSVTGGRTEAFF.